The T cell receptor (beta chain) under discussion was sequenced for a study of cytomegalovirus exposure and HLA in healthy donors. This clone appeared once. Antigen specificity is unknown. The data were produced by immunoSEQ multiplex PCR, yet TCRdb's version contains in-frame clones alone and is incomplete. The sample carries 130,000 to 150,000 clones, 70% to 90% recorded once. CDR1 is SEHNR and CDR2 is FQNEAQ in the germline V gene (reference sequence). This CDR3 is 19 amino acids long. V lost 2 bases, J lost 2 bases, and 10 bases stayed unmatched. Notes on the study in general: Cytomegalovirus-associated TCR beta chains were listed, numbering 150 to 200. Many donors shared some public TCRs, even though most TCR sequences were rare.

The sample comprised PBMCs. The chain recombines TRBV7-9 with TRBJ2-3; 13 nucleotides align to TRBD2. This clonotype originated in a woman between 18 and 29 years old in good health and CMV-seropositive. Here the CDR3 reads CASSLSRLAGGPATDTQYF. The CDR3 DNA reads as TGTGCCAGCAGCTTATCAAGACTAGCGGGAGGCCCCGCCACAGATACGCAGTATTTT.